This is a list of T cell receptor beta chains from one sample in a study of blood T cell repertoires in COVID-19. The table came from immunoSEQ multiplex PCR; TCRdb's copy has only in-frame clones and leaves some out. The table has around 100,000 clones, roughly 87% seen once. The source material was peripheral blood. Source of these receptors: a man aged 25-45 years in a cohort sampled during active COVID-19. Each CDR3 is given with its conserved first and last residue. The order of the fields is clone size, D gene, J gene, V gene, CDR3 protein. The D gene is left open where the match is weak. Clone size is stated in some rows and not others, as once, few, many or a class when expanded.

. TRBD1 TRBJ2-6 TRBV27 CASSFDRALYSGANVLTF
. TRBD1 TRBJ2-7 TRBV11-2 CASSLRQGVPYEQYF
. . TRBJ2-7 TRBV27 CASSFYPQVYEQYF
. TRBD2 TRBJ2-1 TRBV9 CASSEGLAGAPYNEQFF
. . TRBJ2-2 TRBV19 CASSMESSKNTGELFF
. TRBD1 TRBJ1-1 TRBV19 CASRNTGGSGKAFF
. . TRBJ1-2 TRBV24-1 CATSDQDRSYGYTF
. . TRBJ1-1 TRBV7-2 CASLLMDSINTEAFF
once . TRBJ1-2 TRBV2 CASSVEKNSYTF
. . TRBJ1-2 TRBV5-1 CASSLSSRDGYTF
. TRBD1 TRBJ1-1 TRBV7-2 CASSRRGPHMNTEAFF
. TRBD1 TRBJ2-1 TRBV6-4 CASSVEGQGRRGNEQFF
. . TRBJ2-3 TRBV2 CASSASTDTQYF
once TRBD2 TRBJ2-3 TRBV28 CASSLRAGGSTDTQYF
. TRBD1 TRBJ2-5 TRBV23-1 CASSQIAIDRGEETQYF
. . TRBJ1-3 TRBV3-1/TRBV3-2 CASSQAYQGSGNTIYF
. . TRBJ2-5 TRBV18 CASSPSHSKETQYF
. . TRBJ1-4 TRBV5-1 CASSLAPGGDEKLFF
. . TRBJ1-4 TRBV5-8 CASSYRQGIGEKLFF
. . TRBJ1-6 TRBV19 CASSQGWNSPLHF
. . TRBJ2-2 TRBV10-3 CAISESTRGAIGVANTGELFF
. . TRBJ1-1 TRBV11-2 CASSFRGSSTEAFF
. TRBD1 TRBJ1-2 TRBV14 CASSQDQQGNGYTF
. TRBD1 TRBJ2-2 TRBV29-1 CSVVGAGTGEFAGELFF
. . TRBJ2-3 TRBV9 CASSRDSTDTQYF
. . TRBJ1-6 TRBV28 CASSSPGQNSPLHF
. . TRBJ1-1 TRBV3-1/TRBV3-2 CASSQDPGLEAFF
. TRBD1 TRBJ2-7 TRBV5-6 CASSLFGTGPYEQYF
. . TRBJ2-7 TRBV5-6 CASSLGAQTIYEQYF
. TRBD2 TRBJ2-3 TRBV4-3 CASSPTSGRSTDTQYF
. . TRBJ2-3 TRBV9 CASSSAAGGLDTQYF
. . TRBJ2-2 TRBV9 CASSRPRGSPTGELFF
. . TRBJ1-6 TRBV7-9 CASSGRDNSPLHF
. . TRBJ2-7 TRBV21-1 CASSKVERQGYEQYF
. TRBD1 TRBJ2-3 TRBV2 CASSAGGEDTQYF
. . TRBJ2-5 TRBV11-2 CASTLSGGNFETQYF
. . TRBJ1-1 TRBV7-9 CASSPRVDFF
. TRBD1 TRBJ1-4 TRBV19 CASSIGLRQGRLNEKLFF
. . TRBJ1-1 TRBV5-1 CASSLQGASNTEAFF
few . TRBJ2-7 TRBV5-6 CASTLVGSEEQYF
. TRBD1 TRBJ2-2 TRBV5-4 CASSAGQGSPGELFF
. TRBD2 TRBJ2-3 TRBV5-6 CASSELAGATDTQYF
once . TRBJ1-2 TRBV19 CASRQPGSYGYTF
. . TRBJ1-3 TRBV30 CAWRGGYSGNTIYF
. TRBD2 TRBJ2-2 TRBV5-1 CASRLQRTSGEYSNTGELFF
. TRBD1 TRBJ2-7 TRBV7-9 CASSRDSYSYEQYF
. TRBD2 TRBJ2-5 TRBV30 CAWSVFGTKRETQYF
. . TRBJ1-5 TRBV5-1 CASRSEGPQHF
. TRBD2 TRBJ2-7 TRBV2 CASSLAGGPPPHEQYF
. TRBD1 TRBJ2-3 TRBV5-1 CASSLGGTGATDTQYF
. TRBD2 TRBJ2-1 TRBV7-2 CASSPQPGGANEQFF
. TRBD1 TRBJ1-2 TRBV10-3 CAISGTQGAVVGYTF
few . TRBJ1-5 TRBV5-1 CASSLGGRGGQPQHF